This TCR beta chain was documented in a study of blood T cell repertoires in COVID-19. Study at large: PBMCs, B-cell-depleted T cells, or T cells provided the cDNA or gDNA that made up the material.

The CDR3 consists of 16 residues. From germline, CDR1 is MNHEY and CDR2 SMNVEV (reference sequence). V was clipped by 2 bases and J by 1 base, with 14 bases between them. Repertoires were generated with immunoSEQ multiplex PCR, while TCRdb's copy carries only in-frame clones and drops some. The repertoire holds hundreds of thousands of clones, with 82% as singletons. The sample taken for sequencing was peripheral blood. The rearrangement uses TRBV27 and TRBJ1-1; D possibly corresponds to TRBD1 (5 bases). The receptor was derived from a woman aged 80 or over with acute or convalescent COVID-19. The CDR3 coding sequence is TGTGCCAGCAGTTTAAGGGCCGGGAGGGGGAACACTGAAGCTTTCTTT. Amino acid sequence: CASSLRAGRGNTEAFF.